This T cell receptor beta chain was recovered during a study of blood T cell repertoires in COVID-19. Across the whole study: Acute and convalescent COVID-19 samples came from the United States, Italy and Spain.

Repertoires were generated with immunoSEQ multiplex PCR, while TCRdb's copy carries only in-frame clones and drops some. The sample consists of about 160,000 clones, approximately 85% of them appearing once. CDR1 and CDR2 from the germline V gene are LGHNA and YSLEER. The junction had 9 bases not matched to a gene; V was cut back by 3 bases and J by 6 bases. The CDR3 covers 16 residues. The source material was peripheral blood. The source of this sequence is a man between 60 and 75 years old who had recovered from COVID-19. The genes are TRBV4-3 and TRBJ2-2; TRBD2 aligns across 8 bases. CDR3 protein: CASSHGGGRLAGELFF. As DNA, the CDR3 is TGCGCCAGCAGCCACGGGGGGGGCCGCCTGGCCGGGGAGCTGTTTTTT.